The rows below give T cell receptor beta chains drawn from one sample of a study of blood T cell repertoires in COVID-19. Produced via immunoSEQ multiplex PCR; TCRdb's table is partial and in-frame only. The table shows about 140,000 clones, with 80% to 90% occurring only once. What was sequenced was peripheral blood. These receptors were collected from a man in his 60s with active or convalescent COVID-19. The CDR3 runs from the conserved cysteine through the conserved F or W. D genes are given only for firm matches. Rows may omit the clone size; those that give it use once, few, many or a size class.

j_call: TRBJ2-1
d_call: TRBD1
clone_size: -
v_call: TRBV7-9
cdr3_aa: CASRYPTGTGLWEQFF
cdr3_nt: TGTGCCAGCAGATACCCAACCGGGACAGGGTTGTGGGAGCAGTTCTTC

j_call: TRBJ2-4
d_call: -
clone_size: -
v_call: TRBV18
cdr3_aa: CASSPKEGKNIQYF
cdr3_nt: TGTGCCAGCTCGCCGAAGGAGGGCAAAAACATTCAGTACTTC

j_call: TRBJ2-7
d_call: TRBD1
clone_size: -
v_call: TRBV6-5
cdr3_aa: CASSPTTGRYEQYF
cdr3_nt: TGTGCCAGCAGTCCGACGACAGGGCGCTACGAGCAGTACTTC

j_call: TRBJ1-2
d_call: -
clone_size: -
v_call: TRBV6-5
cdr3_aa: CASSIRGGGYTF
cdr3_nt: TGTGCCAGCAGTATCAGGGGTGGGGGCTACACCTTC

j_call: TRBJ2-7
d_call: TRBD1
clone_size: -
v_call: TRBV11-2
cdr3_aa: CASSLDRGYEQYF
cdr3_nt: TGTGCCAGCAGCCTCGACAGGGGGTACGAGCAGTACTTC

j_call: TRBJ1-2
d_call: -
clone_size: -
v_call: TRBV6-1
cdr3_aa: CASSEKSRLRGYTF
cdr3_nt: TGTGCCAGCAGTGAAAAGTCCAGGTTGAGAGGCTACACCTTC

j_call: TRBJ1-4
d_call: -
clone_size: -
v_call: TRBV7-9
cdr3_aa: CASSFGFGEKLFF
cdr3_nt: TGTGCCAGCAGCTTTGGGTTCGGGGAAAAACTGTTTTTT

j_call: TRBJ1-1
d_call: TRBD1
clone_size: -
v_call: TRBV6-5
cdr3_aa: CASRYGQGNTEAFF
cdr3_nt: TGTGCCAGCAGATACGGACAGGGGAACACTGAAGCTTTCTTT

j_call: TRBJ2-2
d_call: TRBD1
clone_size: -
v_call: TRBV28
cdr3_aa: CASRRQGTRGELFF
cdr3_nt: TGTGCCAGCAGACGACAGGGAACGAGGGGGGAGCTGTTTTTT

j_call: TRBJ2-5
d_call: TRBD1
clone_size: once
v_call: TRBV6-5
cdr3_aa: CASRSTGQETQYF
cdr3_nt: TGTGCCAGCAGATCGACAGGGCAAGAGACCCAGTACTTC

j_call: TRBJ2-3
d_call: TRBD1
clone_size: -
v_call: TRBV25-1
cdr3_aa: CASSPSGTGGTDTQYF
cdr3_nt: TGTGCCAGCAGTCCTTCCGGGACAGGGGGCACAGATACGCAGTATTTT

j_call: TRBJ2-7
d_call: TRBD2
clone_size: -
v_call: TRBV6-2/TRBV6-3
cdr3_aa: CASSKAPSGRASYEQYF
cdr3_nt: TGTGCCAGCAGTAAAGCTCCTAGCGGGAGGGCCTCCTACGAGCAGTACTTC

j_call: TRBJ2-2
d_call: TRBD1
clone_size: -
v_call: TRBV24-1
cdr3_aa: CATSDYGTGIAGELFF
cdr3_nt: TGTGCCACCAGTGATTACGGGACAGGGATTGCCGGGGAGCTGTTTTTT

j_call: TRBJ2-3
d_call: -
clone_size: -
v_call: TRBV19
cdr3_aa: CASSILQGNTDTQYF
cdr3_nt: TGTGCCAGTAGTATCCTGCAGGGCAACACAGATACGCAGTATTTT

j_call: TRBJ2-7
d_call: TRBD1
clone_size: few
v_call: TRBV7-8
cdr3_aa: CASSLEGTAKYEQYF
cdr3_nt: TGTGCCAGCAGCTTAGAAGGGACAGCCAAGTACGAGCAGTACTTC

j_call: TRBJ2-5
d_call: -
clone_size: once
v_call: TRBV10-3
cdr3_aa: CAISESAQGETQYF
cdr3_nt: TGTGCCATCAGTGAGTCGGCCCAGGGGGAGACCCAGTACTTC

j_call: TRBJ1-6
d_call: -
clone_size: -
v_call: TRBV7-8
cdr3_aa: CASSLGFRTVDNSPLHF
cdr3_nt: TGTGCCAGCAGCTTAGGATTCCGGACAGTGGATAATTCACCCCTCCACTTT

j_call: TRBJ1-1
d_call: TRBD1
clone_size: -
v_call: TRBV20-1
cdr3_aa: CSARGHTEAFF
cdr3_nt: TGCAGTGCGAGGGGGCACACTGAAGCTTTCTTT

j_call: TRBJ2-1
d_call: TRBD2
clone_size: -
v_call: TRBV9
cdr3_aa: CASSPRGGSSSYNEQFF
cdr3_nt: TGTGCCAGCAGCCCGCGGGGGGGGAGTAGTTCCTACAATGAGCAGTTCTTC

j_call: TRBJ2-7
d_call: -
clone_size: -
v_call: TRBV18
cdr3_aa: CASSPGVHRDEQYF
cdr3_nt: TGTGCCAGCTCACCGGGAGTCCATCGTGACGAGCAGTACTTC

j_call: TRBJ2-1
d_call: -
clone_size: once
v_call: TRBV4-2
cdr3_aa: CASSQGAAWQEQFF
cdr3_nt: TGTGCCAGCAGCCAAGGAGCAGCGTGGCAAGAGCAGTTCTTC

j_call: TRBJ2-1
d_call: -
clone_size: -
v_call: TRBV18
cdr3_aa: CASSPLSRPSYNEQFF
cdr3_nt: TGTGCCAGCTCACCACTTTCTCGTCCTTCCTACAATGAGCAGTTCTTC

j_call: TRBJ2-5
d_call: -
clone_size: -
v_call: TRBV18
cdr3_aa: CASSLDNQETQYF
cdr3_nt: TGTGCCAGCTCACTGGACAACCAAGAGACCCAGTACTTC

j_call: TRBJ2-7
d_call: -
clone_size: -
v_call: TRBV14
cdr3_aa: CASSQVSIIEQYF
cdr3_nt: TGTGCCAGCAGCCAAGTTTCTATTATAGAGCAGTACTTC

j_call: TRBJ2-7
d_call: TRBD1
clone_size: -
v_call: TRBV27
cdr3_aa: CASRGQGQGEYEQYF
cdr3_nt: TGTGCCAGCAGGGGCCAGGGACAGGGGGAGTACGAGCAGTACTTC

j_call: TRBJ2-2
d_call: -
clone_size: -
v_call: TRBV24-1
cdr3_aa: CATSESGPGELFF
cdr3_nt: TGTGCCACCAGTGAGTCAGGGCCCGGGGAGCTGTTTTTT

j_call: TRBJ1-2
d_call: -
clone_size: -
v_call: TRBV28
cdr3_aa: CASSLGGSYGYTF
cdr3_nt: TGTGCCAGCAGTTTAGGAGGGAGCTATGGCTACACCTTC

j_call: TRBJ2-7
d_call: TRBD2
clone_size: -
v_call: TRBV2
cdr3_aa: CASSSGLPAYEQYF
cdr3_nt: TGTGCCAGCAGTTCGGGACTACCCGCGTACGAGCAGTACTTC

j_call: TRBJ1-4
d_call: -
clone_size: -
v_call: TRBV5-4
cdr3_aa: CASSSTGPNEKLFF
cdr3_nt: TGTGCCAGCAGCTCGACAGGCCCTAATGAAAAACTGTTTTTT

j_call: TRBJ2-1
d_call: -
clone_size: -
v_call: TRBV7-2
cdr3_aa: CASSYHRSSYNEQFF
cdr3_nt: TGTGCCAGCAGCTATCACCGGAGCTCCTACAATGAGCAGTTCTTC

j_call: TRBJ1-5
d_call: TRBD1
clone_size: -
v_call: TRBV7-2
cdr3_aa: CASSPDRDSPKHF
cdr3_nt: TGTGCCAGCAGTCCTGATAGGGACAGCCCGAAGCATTTT

j_call: TRBJ2-7
d_call: -
clone_size: -
v_call: TRBV28
cdr3_aa: CARGQSTYEQYF
cdr3_nt: TGTGCCAGGGGACAATCTACCTACGAGCAGTACTTC

j_call: TRBJ2-1
d_call: TRBD2
clone_size: -
v_call: TRBV20-1
cdr3_aa: CSASSGRVYYNEQFF
cdr3_nt: TGCAGTGCTAGTAGCGGGAGGGTCTACTACAATGAGCAGTTCTTC

j_call: TRBJ2-3
d_call: TRBD2
clone_size: once
v_call: TRBV24-1
cdr3_aa: CATSDPTGTSGYTDTQYF
cdr3_nt: TGTGCCACCAGTGACCCGACGGGGACTAGCGGGTATACAGATACGCAGTATTTT

j_call: TRBJ2-6
d_call: -
clone_size: -
v_call: TRBV5-1
cdr3_aa: CASSFSGRESGANVLTF
cdr3_nt: TGCGCCAGCAGCTTCTCGGGACGGGAGTCTGGGGCCAACGTCCTGACTTTC

j_call: TRBJ2-5
d_call: TRBD2
clone_size: -
v_call: TRBV7-2
cdr3_aa: CASSLEGRLAGVIAAQYF
cdr3_nt: TGTGCCAGCAGCTTAGAGGGTCGACTAGCGGGAGTCATTGCGGCCCAGTACTTC

j_call: TRBJ2-7
d_call: TRBD2
clone_size: -
v_call: TRBV19
cdr3_aa: CASSILRGSASGASYEQYF
cdr3_nt: TGTGCCAGTAGTATTCTCCGGGGATCGGCTAGCGGGGCCTCCTACGAGCAGTACTTC

j_call: TRBJ2-1
d_call: TRBD2
clone_size: -
v_call: TRBV29-1
cdr3_aa: CSAETSGSPNEQFF
cdr3_nt: TGCAGCGCCGAGACTAGCGGGAGCCCCAATGAGCAGTTCTTC

j_call: TRBJ1-2
d_call: -
clone_size: -
v_call: TRBV6-5
cdr3_aa: CASSYGQGLGYTF
cdr3_nt: TGTGCCAGCAGTTACGGGCAGGGTCTTGGCTACACCTTC

j_call: TRBJ2-3
d_call: TRBD2
clone_size: -
v_call: TRBV7-6
cdr3_aa: CASRATSGRAKDTQYF
cdr3_nt: TGTGCCAGCAGAGCGACTAGCGGGAGGGCAAAAGATACGCAGTATTTT